This T cell receptor beta chain emerged from a study of blood T cell repertoires in COVID-19. The V segment lost 3 bases and the J segment 2 bases; nucleotides outside the gene matches: 9. The germline V gene has CDR1 DFQATT and CDR2 SNEGSKA (reference sequence). CDR3 size: 16 residues. Some clones are missing from TCRdb's copy, which holds only in-frame ones; the method was immunoSEQ multiplex PCR. The sample records 130,000 to 150,000 clones, about 83% being singletons. This TCR was recovered from a woman in her 50s with active or convalescent COVID-19. Material: peripheral blood. This sequence joins TRBV20-1 and TRBJ2-1; 8 bases match TRBD2. This chain's CDR3 is CSASRGSGATYNEQFF. The CDR3 region has the DNA TGCAGTGCTAGTCGGGGTAGCGGGGCCACCTACAATGAGCAGTTCTTC.